This TCR beta chain derives from a study of cytomegalovirus exposure and HLA in healthy donors. Profiled with immunoSEQ multiplex PCR; TCRdb holds only in-frame clones, not every one. The sample lists nearly 200,000 clones, approximately 82% occurring once. The germline V gene has CDR1 MRHNA and CDR2 SNTAGT. The length of the CDR3 is 15 residues. J was trimmed by 6 bases and V by 0 bases; bases with no gene match: 5. Comment on this clone: Its antigen is undetermined.

Points from the study as a whole: Over 150 TCR beta chains were listed as cytomegalovirus-associated.

The clonotype originates from a woman aged 25-40 years in good health and CMV-seropositive. The sample comprised PBMCs. The V call is TRBV6-4, the J call TRBJ2-1, with TRBD2 matching 7 bases. The chain's CDR3 is CASSDSSGRLNEQFF. For the CDR3, the DNA is TGTGCCAGCAGTGACTCTAGCGGGCGCCTCAATGAGCAGTTCTTC.